Following are 9 T cell receptor beta chains from one sample sequenced in a study of PD-1 blockade in mismatch repair-deficient tumors. Using immunoSEQ multiplex PCR, the repertoire was profiled, and TCRdb retains in-frame clones only, with some absent. The top ten clones hold over 11% of a sample with tens of thousands of clones, about 87% of them seen once. This specimen was peripheral blood, taken 52 weeks after starting pembrolizumab. The receptor set was obtained from an adult with mismatch repair-deficient cancer.

The J gene is TRBJ2-2, the V gene TRBV2, with D tentatively TRBD2 (6 bases). The V end was cut by 0 bases, the J end by 3 bases, with 11 bases between. The CDR3 length is 16 residues. The germline V gene has CDR1 SNHLY and CDR2 FYNNEI. This CDR3 is CASSEAEGPHTGELFF. The CDR3 DNA follows: TGTGCCAGCAGTGAAGCGGAGGGGCCTCACACCGGGGAGCTGTTTTTT.

This clone was counted once. The chain carries TRBV7-9 and TRBJ2-6; no firm D call. CDR1 is SEHNR, CDR2 FQNEAQ, per germline (reference sequence). Trimming shortened V by 2 bases and J by 0 bases, and 11 bases separated the two germline ends. The CDR3 has 17 amino acids. CDR3 coding DNA: TGTGCCAGCAGCTTAATACCCAGGAGCTCTGGGGCCAACGTCCTGACTTTC. Translated, it gives CASSLIPRSSGANVLTF.

The rearrangement joins TRBV5-1 to TRBJ2-2; 9 bases map to TRBD1. J was trimmed by 5 bases and V by 1 base; bases with no gene match: 6. Germline lookup yields CDR1 SGHRS and CDR2 YFSETQ. The CDR3 runs 16 residues. The CDR3 region is CASSLSPGTGTGELFF. In DNA form, the CDR3 reads TGCGCCAGCAGCTTGAGTCCCGGGACAGGGACCGGGGAGCTGTTTTTT.

The genes are TRBV5-6 and TRBJ1-1; no clear D. Trimming cost V 2 bases and J 0 bases, with 5 bases left between them. The CDR3 is 13 residues long. Germline CDR1 and CDR2: SGHDT and YYEEEE. CDR3 sequence reads: CASSFTVNTEAFF. In DNA form, the CDR3 reads TGTGCCAGCAGCTTCACAGTGAACACTGAAGCTTTCTTT.

The chain combines TRBV6-6 with TRBJ2-7, with D hard to call. The CDR3 has 12 amino acids. V shed 0 bases and J shed 5 bases, with 5 bases lying between them. The germline gives CDR1 MNHNY, CDR2 SVGAGI (reference sequence). CDR3 in DNA: TGTGCCAGCAGTTACTCGCCCCACGAGCAGTACTTC. Translated, it gives CASSYSPHEQYF.

The chain carries TRBV4-3 and TRBJ1-1; D is perhaps TRBD1 (5 bases). Trimming removed 4 bases at V and 3 bases at J, with 15 bases between. Per germline, CDR1 LGHNA and CDR2 YSLEER. The CDR3 has 15 residues. This chain's CDR3 is CASSPTRASYTEAFF. DNA for the CDR3: TGCGCCAGCAGCCCCACCAGGGCAAGCTACACTGAAGCTTTCTTT.

This clone has a handful of counts. The chain links TRBV7-2 to TRBJ2-3, with D perhaps TRBD1 (6 bases). The germline V and J ends were trimmed by 2 bases and 5 bases, with 14 bases remaining between them. CDR3 length equals 15 residues. Germline values: CDR1 SGHTA, CDR2 FQGNSA. CDR3 in DNA: TGTGCCAGCAGCTTATGGGCTCAACAGGGAGATACGCAGTATTTT. Encoded protein: CASSLWAQQGDTQYF.

This chain links TRBV18 with TRBJ2-7, with 11 bases lining up with TRBD2. The length of the CDR3 is 16 residues. Germline lookup yields CDR1 KGHSH and CDR2 LQKENI. Trimming took 5 bases from V and 5 from J; bases not matched to a gene: 11. DNA for the CDR3: TGTGCCAGCTCATTACTAGCGGGAGCACGCCCCCACGAGCAGTACTTC. Encoded protein: CASSLLAGARPHEQYF.

This chain joins TRBV6-5 and TRBJ2-7; D call uncertain. CDR3 length equals 12 residues. Trimming cost V 2 bases and J 7 bases, with 9 bases left between them. Germline CDR1 is MNHEY and CDR2 is SVGAGI. The CDR3 region has the DNA TGTGCCAGCAGTTACATGGGCCGGGAGCAGTACTTC. Encoded protein: CASSYMGREQYF.